This is a list of T cell receptor beta chains from one sample in a study of blood T cell repertoires in COVID-19. Generated by immunoSEQ multiplex PCR, the TCRdb table keeps only in-frame clones and is missing some. Of some 200,000 clones in the sample, about 80% were seen once. Specimen: peripheral blood. These receptors all stem from a human donor with acute or convalescent COVID-19. The donor label of this sample is uncertain. Both conserved end residues are part of each CDR3.

V,J,CDR3
TRBV18,TRBJ2-3,CASTQQGTDTQYF
TRBV19,TRBJ2-1,CASSPLGSFGSYEQFF
TRBV24-1,TRBJ2-5,CATTLTGPQETQYF
TRBV28,TRBJ2-3,CASPRSGSTSTDTQYF
TRBV6-5,TRBJ1-1,CASSYGALNTEAFF
TRBV6-1,TRBJ1-5,CASSEGGMTGEPQHF
TRBV20-1,TRBJ1-1,CSASGRHNRGAFF
TRBV5-1,TRBJ2-1,CASSLGRQGSSEQFF
TRBV10-3,TRBJ2-7,CAITGGRHEQYF
TRBV7-9,TRBJ2-5,CASSFDRSAQYF
TRBV5-4,TRBJ2-2,CASSRTSRNTGELFF
TRBV6-5,TRBJ1-2,CASIGHDNYGYTF
TRBV19,TRBJ1-5,CASSNHRTGENQPQHF